This T cell receptor beta chain came from a study of spatial heterogeneity in lung cancer. About the study: The study consistently detected more beta-chain than alpha-chain sequences. General study points: Mutation tallies in tumors tracked expanded intratumoral alpha and beta TCR counts.

Ten or more counts support this clonotype. The antigen remains unidentified. TCRdb re-called the 5' RACE reads with MiXCR, one entry per CDR3 protein. The sample consists of approximately 9,500 distinct CDR3 sequences, approximately 12% of them appearing once. The CDR3 covers 12 residues. Trimming cost V 1 base and J 7 bases, with 7 bases left between them. Per the germline V gene, CDR1 is SGHTA and CDR2 is FQGNSA. As to time point: sample taken at primary tumor resection. Unsorted whole RNA samples from tumor, nontumor lung or frozen PBMC were sequenced. The sample in question was lung tumor tissue, obtained at surgery. This TCR derives from a male donor with early-stage non-small cell lung cancer. This chain uses TRBV7-2 with TRBJ1-1, with D uncertain. DNA for the CDR3: TGTGCCAGCAGCTTAGTAGGATTTGAAGCTTTCTTT. Translation gives CASSLVGFEAFF.